This T cell receptor (beta chain) was sequenced in a study of shared clonotypes between healthy human individuals. Data came from immunoSEQ multiplex PCR; TCRdb stores just in-frame clones and leaves some out. The sample has over 400,000 clones; 81% are singletons. Details on this clone: A far larger clone is one nucleotide away, so this likely arose from a read error.

The CDR3 length is 14 residues. J was trimmed by 4 bases and V by 5 bases; bases with no gene match: 5. The germline V gene has CDR1 SQVTM and CDR2 ANQGSEA. This clonotype originated in a woman aged 40 to 50 in good health. Some clones in this sample may be carry-over from other donors' samples. The chain links TRBV29-1 to TRBJ2-1; TRBD2 agrees at 10 bases. Input material: PBMCs. For the CDR3, the DNA is TGCAGCGTTCGAGGAGCGGGAGGGTACAATGAGCAGTTCTTC. It translates to CSVRGAGGYNEQFF.